These 26 T cell receptor beta chains came from one sample sequenced in a study of cytomegalovirus exposure and HLA in healthy donors. Primers included in the PCR were 60 Vbeta and 13 Jbeta primers. Assay: immunoSEQ multiplex PCR; the TCRdb copy retains only in-frame clones and omits some. The profile shows 130,000 to 150,000 clones, around four fifths of them singletons. Sequencing used PBMCs. Receptors were obtained from a male donor in good health and CMV-seropositive.

The chain combines TRBV7-9 with TRBJ2-3; possibly TRBD2 for D (5 bases). Trimming shortened V by 3 bases and J by 4 bases, and 17 bases separated the two germline ends. There are 16 residues in the CDR3. Germline V gives CDR1 SEHNR, CDR2 FQNEAQ (reference sequence). The CDR3 DNA reads as TGTGCCAGCAGCTTGATGAGTGTCCGGGGTTCAGATACGCAGTATTTT. This sequence encodes CASSLMSVRGSDTQYF.

In its sample, this clone was seen once. The chain is built from TRBV7-9 and TRBJ2-7, with TRBD2 identical over 7 bases. The CDR3 runs 13 residues. Trimming cost V 6 bases and J 6 bases; bases outside gene matches: 8. Germline V lookup: CDR1 SEHNR, CDR2 FQNEAQ (reference sequence). In nucleotides, the CDR3 is TGTGCCAGCAGTAAGGGGTCGGGAGGCGAGCAGTACTTC. Residues: CASSKGSGGEQYF.

The chain couples TRBV5-4 to TRBJ1-5; 7 bases match TRBD1. CDR3 length: 15 amino acids. The germline gives CDR1 SGHNT, CDR2 YYREEE (reference sequence). Trimming took 4 bases from V and 9 from J; bases not matched to a gene: 13. The chain's CDR3 is CASSRGTDLSRPQHF. The CDR3 DNA reads TGTGCCAGCAGCAGAGGGACAGACCTCTCCAGGCCCCAGCATTTT.

The V and J genes are TRBV5-6 and TRBJ2-7, with no clear D. The CDR3 length is 15 residues. Per the germline V gene, CDR1 is SGHDT and CDR2 is YYEEEE. V was clipped by 3 bases and J by 0 bases, with 13 bases between them. CDR3: CASSSWYVSSYEQYF. CDR3 nucleotide sequence: TGTGCCAGCAGCTCTTGGTATGTTAGCTCCTACGAGCAGTACTTC. The variable domain in full, with the rest retrieved from reference TRBV5-6 and TRBJ2-7, is DAGVTQSPTHLIKTRGQQVTLRCSPKSGHDTVSWYQQALGQGPQFIFQYYEEEERQRGNFPDRFSGHQFPNYSSELNVNALLLGDSALYLCASSSWYVSSYEQYFGPGTRLTVT.

This chain joins TRBV6-5 and TRBJ2-5; 14 bases are a match to TRBD2. V trimming: 2 bases; J trimming: 6 bases; junction bases outside the gene matches: 2. This CDR3 has 15 amino acids. Germline V gene sequence: CDR1 MNHEY, CDR2 SVGAGI. The CDR3 spells CASSYGTSGGKTQYF. CDR3 sequence (DNA): TGTGCCAGCAGTTACGGGACTAGCGGGGGCAAGACCCAGTACTTC.

The chain employs TRBV27 and TRBJ2-3; possibly TRBD2 for D (5 bases). The germline V gene encodes CDR1 MNHEY and CDR2 SMNVEV (reference sequence). V lost 7 bases, J lost 3 bases, and 17 bases lay in between. This CDR3 has 15 amino acids. The CDR3 reads CASTRVGLWTDTQYF. For the CDR3, the DNA is TGTGCCAGCACTCGGGTTGGACTTTGGACAGATACGCAGTATTTT.

The V gene is TRBV27, the J gene TRBJ1-2; D perhaps matches TRBD1 (5 bases). The V end lost 2 bases, the J end lost 3 bases, and 13 bases lay between the germline ends. This CDR3 spans 15 amino acids. Germline V CDR1 and CDR2: MNHEY, SMNVEV (reference sequence). CDR3 sequence (DNA): TGTGCCAGCAGTTTAATATGGGGCAGGGACTATGGCTACACCTTC. Translated, it gives CASSLIWGRDYGYTF.

The gene calls are TRBV7-9 and TRBJ1-2; D gene unclear. V was trimmed by 2 bases and J by 8 bases, leaving 12 bases between them. The germline gives CDR1 SEHNR, CDR2 FQNEAQ (reference sequence). This CDR3 comprises 13 residues. The CDR3 reads CASSLPSGKGYTF. The DNA for the CDR3 is TGTGCCAGCAGCTTACCTAGCGGCAAAGGCTACACCTTC.

This chain connects TRBV19 to TRBJ2-1; TRBD2 aligns across 7 bases. CDR1 and CDR2 (germline): LNHDA, SQIVND (reference sequence). V lost 1 base to trimming and J lost 3 bases; unmatched junction nucleotides: 3. The CDR3 has 15 amino acids. The CDR3: CASSIGGSGYNEQFF. The CDR3 nucleotides are TGTGCCAGTAGTATAGGCGGGAGTGGCTACAATGAGCAGTTCTTC. The full variable domain, with the rest looked up from reference TRBV19 and TRBJ2-1, is DGGITQSPKYLFRKEGQNVTLSCEQNLNHDAMYWYRQDPGQGLRLIYYSQIVNDFQKGDIAEGYSVSREKKESFPLTVTSAQKNPTAFYLCASSIGGSGYNEQFFGPGTRLTVL.

This clone has a single count. This chain uses TRBV5-6 with TRBJ1-1; 7 bases match TRBD1. The CDR3 is 14 amino acids. Germline V CDR1 and CDR2: SGHDT, YYEEEE. V was clipped by 4 bases and J by 7 bases; unmatched bases: 10. CDR3 DNA sequence: TGTGCCAGCAGCGAGGGGACAGCATCCTTTGAAGCTTTCTTT. Protein: CASSEGTASFEAFF. Full variable domain (remainder filled in from reference TRBV5-6 and TRBJ1-1): DAGVTQSPTHLIKTRGQQVTLRCSPKSGHDTVSWYQQALGQGPQFIFQYYEEEERQRGNFPDRFSGHQFPNYSSELNVNALLLGDSALYLCASSEGTASFEAFFGQGTRLTVV.

The J gene is TRBJ2-7, the V gene TRBV7-6; 10 positions agree with TRBD2. This CDR3 contains 16 residues. Unmatched junction bases numbered 3, after V lost 1 base and J lost 0 bases. Germline assignment: CDR1 SGHVS and CDR2 FNYEAQ. CDR3 region: CASSLGLAGVSYEQYF. In nucleotides, the CDR3 is TGTGCCAGCAGCTTAGGTCTAGCGGGGGTCTCCTACGAGCAGTACTTC.

This chain links TRBV4-2 with TRBJ1-5; the D is unclear. Germline loops: CDR1 LGHNA, CDR2 YNFKEQ. The CDR3 runs 12 residues. V was cut by 5 bases and J by 9 bases, with 11 bases left in between. The CDR3 spells CASSLGEGPQHF. The CDR3 DNA is TGTGCCAGCAGCTTGGGAGAAGGGCCCCAGCATTTT.

This chain connects TRBV11-2 to TRBJ2-7, with D perhaps matching TRBD2 (6 bases). The V end lost 5 bases, the J end lost 7 bases, and 12 bases lay between the germline ends. Looked up from germline, CDR1 is SGHAT and CDR2 is FQNNGV. CDR3 length: 12 residues. The CDR3 DNA is TGTGCCAGCAGCCTAGTACTAGCTGAGCAGTACTTC. Translation gives CASSLVLAEQYF.

Only one count was recorded for this clone. The chain joins TRBV7-2 to TRBJ1-2, with a weak D call TRBD1 (6 bases). The V end lost 4 bases, the J end lost 4 bases, and 16 bases lay between the germline ends. The CDR3 runs to 15 residues. Per the germline V gene, CDR1 is SGHTA and CDR2 is FQGNSA. In DNA form, the CDR3 reads TGTGCCAGCAGCTCACGGACAGCGACGCTCTATGGCTACACCTTC. It encodes CASSSRTATLYGYTF.

The chain has TRBV29-1 and TRBJ1-1; the D gene is possibly TRBD1 (5 bases). Per germline, CDR1 SQVTM and CDR2 ANQGSEA. The CDR3 runs 14 residues. The V and J ends lost 7 bases and 2 bases respectively, with 17 bases between them. Here the CDR3 reads CSGHKGLTNTEAFF. The CDR3 region has the DNA TGCAGCGGCCACAAGGGACTGACTAACACTGAAGCTTTCTTT.

The rearrangement links TRBV9 to TRBJ1-5; D possibly corresponds to TRBD1 (6 bases). The germline CDR1 and CDR2 sequences are SGDLS and YYNGEE. The V gene lost 0 bases and the J gene lost 5 bases, with 12 bases spanning the gap. The CDR3 runs 15 residues. CDR3 coding DNA: TGTGCCAGCAGCGTAGGTGTAGGGGGATATCAGCCCCAGCATTTT. It is translated as CASSVGVGGYQPQHF.

In this sample, this clone turned up a few times. This sequence joins TRBV29-1 and TRBJ2-1, with 11 bases fitting TRBD1. Germline-derived CDR1 and CDR2 are SQVTM and ANQGSEA. Trimming took 5 bases from V and 6 from J; bases not matched to a gene: 15. This CDR3 is 17 amino acids long. The CDR3 spells CSVRRPLGQGELNEQFF. In DNA, the CDR3 is TGCAGCGTTCGACGACCCCTGGGACAGGGGGAACTCAATGAGCAGTTCTTC.

The genes are TRBV28 and TRBJ2-1; the match to TRBD2 covers 8 bases. CDR1 is MDHEN, CDR2 SYDVKM, per germline. CDR3 length: 18 amino acids. V lost 6 bases to trimming and J lost 2 bases; unmatched junction nucleotides: 15. The CDR3 spells CASSTGLAGDGAYNEQFF. The CDR3 region has the DNA TGTGCCAGCAGCACAGGACTAGCCGGAGATGGGGCCTACAATGAGCAGTTCTTC.

The chain is built from TRBV29-1 and TRBJ2-5; 7 nucleotides match TRBD1. This CDR3 contains 14 residues. Germline V gene sequence: CDR1 SQVTM, CDR2 ANQGSEA. V lost 4 bases and J lost 4; bases outside the gene matches: 9. The CDR3 nucleotides are TGCAGCGTTGTAGGTGCTGCAGGGGGAGAGACCCAGTACTTC. Amino acids: CSVVGAAGGETQYF.

A single count supports this clone. The chain employs TRBV2 and TRBJ1-3; D gene unclear. Germline CDR1 reads SNHLY; CDR2 reads FYNNEI. This CDR3 contains 16 residues. V was cut by 3 bases and J by 0 bases, with 12 bases left in between. As DNA, the CDR3 is TGTGCCAGCAGTGAGGCGTGGGCCGTCTCTGGAAACACCATATATTTT. Translating gives CASSEAWAVSGNTIYF.

This clone has only a few counts. The rearrangement uses TRBV15 and TRBJ2-1; TRBD2 agrees at 10 bases. This CDR3 has 16 amino acids. The trim removed 0 bases at V and 4 bases at J, leaving 3 bases unmatched. Germline lookup yields CDR1 LNHNV and CDR2 YYDKDF (reference sequence). The CDR3 DNA reads TGTGCCACCAGCAGAGATCAACTAGCGGGGTACAATGAGCAGTTCTTC. It translates to CATSRDQLAGYNEQFF.

V usage is TRBV19 and J usage is TRBJ2-1, with D perhaps TRBD2 (6 bases). The CDR3 has 16 amino acids. V was shortened by 5 bases and J by 5 bases, with 19 bases between the two germline ends. Germline assignment: CDR1 LNHDA and CDR2 SQIVND (reference sequence). This CDR3 is CASSVLSGAYNNEQFF. CDR3 nucleotides: TGTGCCAGTAGTGTCCTTAGCGGTGCCTATAACAATGAGCAGTTCTTC.

This chain joins TRBV29-1 and TRBJ2-3; D is unresolved. This CDR3 spans 12 amino acids. Per germline, CDR1 SQVTM and CDR2 ANQGSEA. V lost 5 bases and J lost 0, with 6 bases in between. The CDR3 protein is CSVTRSTDTQYF. The CDR3 DNA reads as TGCAGCGTTACCAGGAGCACAGATACGCAGTATTTT.

The V and J genes are TRBV5-1 and TRBJ2-3; TRBD1 might be the D (6 bases). The CDR3 loop spans 15 amino acids. From germline, CDR1 is SGHRS and CDR2 YFSETQ. Between the trimmed V and J ends, which lost 6 bases and 2 bases, there was a span of 16 bases. The CDR3 nucleotides are TGCGCCAGCACCTTACAGGGATATGACACAGATACGCAGTATTTT. Protein product: CASTLQGYDTDTQYF.

This clone showed up just a few times. The V call is TRBV19, the J call TRBJ2-1, with 11 bases fitting TRBD2. The CDR3 runs 15 residues. Germline CDR1 is LNHDA and CDR2 is SQIVND (reference sequence). The ends lost 3 bases at V and 7 bases at J; junction bases unmatched: 5. CDR3 sequence (DNA): TGTGCCAGTAGTATCGGGACTAGCGGACGTAATGAGCAGTTCTTC. It is translated as CASSIGTSGRNEQFF.

The chain employs TRBV11-3 and TRBJ2-7; TRBD2 matches 7 bases. V dropped 3 bases and J dropped 6; count of bases not matched to a gene: 8. CDR3 length: 14 amino acids. Germline CDR1 is SGHNT and CDR2 is YENEEA. The CDR3 loop reads CASSLASGVGEQYF. CDR3 coding DNA: TGTGCCAGCAGCTTGGCTAGCGGTGTTGGCGAGCAGTACTTC.